This T cell receptor beta chain was observed in a study of tumor and adjacent non-tumor tissue in lung cancer. General study findings and limits: Tumor TCR diversity, when higher, was linked to shorter survival. Tumor repertoires had a smaller top 100 clone share than normal lung.

The library came from three nested PCR rounds adapted from ARM-PCR protocols. TCRdb re-analysed the multiplex PCR reads in MiXCR, keeping a single row per CDR3 protein. The sample has tens of thousands of distinct CDR3 sequences, 75% to 90% seen once. The template was RNA from unsorted bulk tissue. Between August and November 2014, newly diagnosed, chemotherapy-naive lung cancer patients underwent thoracic surgery in China. Details on this clonotype: Its antigen is unidentified. Lacking the conserved final phenylalanine or tryptophan, this CDR3 likely reflects a read error.

Material for sequencing was lung tumor tissue. The sequence was obtained from a woman between 45 and 60 years old with non-small cell lung cancer.

Here the CDR3 DNA reads TGTGACAGCAGCCCCCCGGTTTCGTGGCAAGAGACCCAGTACTTA. Translating it yields CDSSPPVSWQETQYL. The V and J genes are TRBV7-9 and TRBJ2-5, with unresolved D. CDR1 and CDR2 from the germline V gene are SEHNR and FQNEAQ (reference sequence). This CDR3 spans 15 amino acids.